These 27 T cell receptor beta chains were sequenced from one sample in a study of blood T cell repertoires in COVID-19. Only in-frame clones appear in the TCRdb table, and some are missing; sequencing was by immunoSEQ multiplex PCR. This sample has 70,000 to 90,000 clones, with almost 85% found just once. Sequencing was performed on peripheral blood. Receptors were obtained from a man aged 50 to 59 with COVID-19, enrolled during active disease.

The chain joins TRBV30 to TRBJ2-3; the match to TRBD2 covers 11 bases. This CDR3 is built from 14 residues. V lost 4 bases to trimming and J lost 6 bases; unmatched junction nucleotides: 6. Germline V lookup: CDR1 GTSNPN, CDR2 SVGIG (reference sequence). Here the CDR3 DNA reads TGTGCCTGGAATCAACTAGCGGGAGAGGATACGCAGTATTTT. Translating gives CAWNQLAGEDTQYF.

This clone was counted a single time. This chain joins TRBV9 and TRBJ2-1; 13 bases line up with TRBD2. This CDR3 is built from 20 residues. V shed 3 bases, J shed 5 bases, and the junction held 17 bases outside the gene matches. In germline, CDR1 is SGDLS, CDR2 YYNGEE. DNA for the CDR3: TGTGCCAGCAGCGCGCCCTTTTTCCCCGGGACTAGCGGGACTAACAATGAGCAGTTCTTC. This codes for CASSAPFFPGTSGTNNEQFF.

On this clone: Mismatch with germline at one junction end may stem from a read error. The V call is TRBV6-5, the J call TRBJ1-1, with 9 bases aligning to TRBD1. The CDR3 contains 14 residues. CDR1 is MNHEY and CDR2 is SVGAGI in the germline V gene. CDR3 in DNA: TGTGCCAGCAGTGACTCGGACAGGGGAGGTTGGGCTTTCTTT. The encoded protein is CASSDSDRGGWAFF.

The chain links TRBV6-5 to TRBJ1-1; the D is unclear. Trimming cost V 7 bases and J 7 bases, with 13 bases left between them. CDR1 MNHEY and CDR2 SVGAGI come from the germline V gene. The CDR3 sequence is 12 residues long. As DNA, the CDR3 is TGTGCCAGCACTCGAGGATTTGGTGAAGCTTTCTTT. Translation gives CASTRGFGEAFF.

This clone showed up just a few times. The V gene is TRBV29-1, the J gene TRBJ1-1; D might be TRBD1 (6 bases). From germline, CDR1 is SQVTM and CDR2 ANQGSEA. The CDR3 has 12 residues. Between the trimmed V and J ends, which lost 7 bases and 10 bases, there was a span of 19 bases. DNA of the CDR3: TGCAGCGAAAGCAGGGGTGCTGGTGGAGCTTTCTTT. Amino acids: CSESRGAGGAFF.

Concerning this clone: This specimen includes other DNA sequences encoding the same CDR3. The rearrangement uses TRBV6-5 and TRBJ2-7; 8 bases are a match to TRBD2. The CDR3 sequence is 15 residues long. Germline CDR1 is MNHEY and CDR2 is SVGAGI. V gave up 0 bases and J gave up 1 base; unmatched junction bases: 2. CDR3 loop: CASSYSLAGSYEQYF. The CDR3 DNA reads TGTGCCAGCAGTTACTCGTTAGCGGGGTCCTACGAGCAGTACTTC.

This chain links TRBV7-2 with TRBJ1-1, with D possibly TRBD1 on 6 matching bases. CDR3 length equals 14 residues. The ends were cut back, 7 bases at V and 2 bases at J, with 14 bases in the middle. Germline assignment: CDR1 SGHTA and CDR2 FQGNSA. The CDR3 DNA reads TGTGCCAGCAAAAAACAGGGTGGTAACACTGAAGCTTTCTTT. Translating gives CASKKQGGNTEAFF. Full variable domain (remainder filled in from reference TRBV7-2 and TRBJ1-1): GAGVSQSPSNKVTEKGKDVELRCDPISGHTALYWYRQSLGQGLEFLIYFQGNSAPDKSGLPSDRFSAERTGGSVSTLTIQRTQQEDSAVYLCASKKQGGNTEAFFGQGTRLTVV.

Only one count was recorded for this clone. This chain joins TRBV27 and TRBJ2-1; D call uncertain. This CDR3 region has 14 residues. Per germline, CDR1 MNHEY and CDR2 SMNVEV (reference sequence). V was clipped by 6 bases and J by 3 bases, with 12 bases between them. The CDR3 is CASSSQADYNEQFF. In DNA, the CDR3 is TGTGCCAGCAGCTCCCAGGCAGACTACAATGAGCAGTTCTTC.

The chain links TRBV2 to TRBJ2-5, with D tentatively TRBD1 or TRBD2 (5 bases each). This CDR3 has 14 residues. Between the trimmed V and J ends, which lost 4 bases and 5 bases, there was a span of 14 bases. Germline V gene data show CDR1 as SNHLY and CDR2 as FYNNEI. The CDR3 nucleotides are TGTGCCAGCAGTGTAGCAGGGAGTGATGAGACCCAGTACTTC. This sequence encodes CASSVAGSDETQYF.

This chain links TRBV6-5 with TRBJ2-1; weak D call: TRBD2 (6 bases). V lost 6 bases to trimming and J lost 8 bases, with 20 bases between them. There are 15 residues in the CDR3. Germline V gene sequence: CDR1 MNHEY, CDR2 SVGAGI. The CDR3 region is CASRREASIGHEQFF. The CDR3 DNA sequence: TGTGCCAGCAGGAGGGAGGCTAGCATAGGTCATGAGCAGTTCTTC.

J is TRBJ2-2 and V is TRBV28; D gene ambiguous. Germline-derived CDR1 and CDR2 are MDHEN and SYDVKM. The CDR3 consists of 13 residues. Trimming pared 2 bases from V and 4 bases from J, leaving 5 bases between. CDR3 in DNA: TGTGCCAGCAGTTTAGAGATCACCGGGGAGCTGTTTTTT. It is translated as CASSLEITGELFF. The entire variable domain, with the rest obtained from reference TRBV28 and TRBJ2-2, is as follows: DVKVTQSSRYLVKRTGEKVFLECVQDMDHENMFWYRQDPGLGLRLIYFSYDVKMKEKGDIPEGYSVSREKKERFSLILESASTNQTSMYLCASSLEITGELFFGEGSRLTVL.

The J gene is TRBJ1-2, the V gene TRBV4-1; tentative D call: TRBD1 (6 bases). Trimming took off 0 bases at V and 2 bases at J, with 13 bases between the two ends. CDR1 and CDR2 (germline): MGHRA, YSYEKL. This CDR3 has 16 amino acids. CDR3 in DNA: TGCGCCAGCAGCCAAGATCAGGGGCGCGCAAACTATGGCTACACCTTC. Translated: CASSQDQGRANYGYTF.

The CDR3: CASIRQGARTEAFF. Here the CDR3 DNA reads TGTGCCAGCATCCGACAGGGGGCGCGCACTGAAGCTTTCTTT. This chain connects TRBV2 to TRBJ1-1; 10 positions agree with TRBD1. The ends lost 7 bases at V and 4 bases at J; junction bases unmatched: 6. The germline gives CDR1 SNHLY, CDR2 FYNNEI. This CDR3 region has 14 residues.

The V gene is TRBV30, the J gene TRBJ2-7; D is possibly TRBD2 (7 bases). Germline V gives CDR1 GTSNPN, CDR2 SVGIG (reference sequence). The CDR3 contains 14 residues. V was clipped by 0 bases and J by 1 base, with 10 bases between them. The DNA of the CDR3 is TGTGCCTGGAGTGTAGGGGGAGGGTCCTACGAGCAGTACTTC. Encoded protein: CAWSVGGGSYEQYF.

CDR3 region: CASSHDRGRDEKLFF. DNA of the CDR3: TGTGCCAGCAGCCATGACAGGGGGCGCGACGAAAAACTGTTTTTT. The V call is TRBV7-2, the J call TRBJ1-4; 10 nucleotides align to TRBD1. The CDR3 length is 15 residues. J lost 8 bases, V lost 5 bases, and 8 bases had no gene match. In germline, CDR1 is SGHTA, CDR2 FQGNSA.

DNA of the CDR3: TGTGCCAGTAGTAAAGGTGGACAGGCCCGAATTCAGCCCCAGCATTTT. This gives the protein CASSKGGQARIQPQHF. The chain combines TRBV19 with TRBJ1-5; 7 bases map to TRBD1. CDR3 length: 16 amino acids. Germline lookup yields CDR1 LNHDA and CDR2 SQIVND (reference sequence). The V segment lost 4 bases and the J segment 6 bases; nucleotides outside the gene matches: 12.

This sequence joins TRBV5-1 and TRBJ2-3; D ambiguous. Germline V gives CDR1 SGHRS, CDR2 YFSETQ. This CDR3 region has 14 residues. Trimming removed 5 bases at V and 5 bases at J, with 15 bases between. In DNA form, the CDR3 reads TGCGCCAGCAGTCCCCCCCAAGCGCGAGATACGCAGTATTTT. Protein sequence: CASSPPQARDTQYF.

Written as DNA, the CDR3 is TGTGCCTGGAGTCGGGACAGGATGGATGTAGGGTCTGGAAACACCATATATTTT. The encoded protein is CAWSRDRMDVGSGNTIYF. The rearrangement joins TRBV30 to TRBJ1-3, with TRBD1 matching over 8 bases. Germline V gives CDR1 GTSNPN, CDR2 SVGIG (reference sequence). J gave up 1 base and V 2 bases, and 13 bases lay outside the gene matches. This CDR3 is built from 18 residues.

The J gene is TRBJ2-7, the V gene TRBV7-2; TRBD1 might be the D (6 bases). Trimming shortened V by 4 bases and J by 2 bases, and 9 bases separated the two germline ends. The germline V gene encodes CDR1 SGHTA and CDR2 FQGNSA. The CDR3 is 13 amino acids. The CDR3: CASSWGRTYEQYF. In nucleotides, the CDR3 is TGTGCCAGCAGCTGGGGGCGCACCTACGAGCAGTACTTC. The full variable domain, its missing parts supplied by reference TRBV7-2 and TRBJ2-7, is GAGVSQSPSNKVTEKGKDVELRCDPISGHTALYWYRQSLGQGLEFLIYFQGNSAPDKSGLPSDRFSAERTGGSVSTLTIQRTQQEDSAVYLCASSWGRTYEQYFGPGTRLTVT.

The chain recombines TRBV19 with TRBJ2-1; 8 bases are a match to TRBD2. Germline-derived CDR1 and CDR2 are LNHDA and SQIVND (reference sequence). Trimming cost V 11 bases and J 2 bases; bases outside gene matches: 14. There are 16 residues in the CDR3. CDR3 region: CACAPGAGAPYNEQFF. CDR3 nucleotide sequence: TGTGCCTGTGCTCCGGGAGCGGGAGCGCCCTACAATGAGCAGTTCTTC.

This clone was observed a handful of times. J is TRBJ2-7 and V is TRBV11-2; the D is unclear. The germline V gene encodes CDR1 SGHAT and CDR2 FQNNGV. The CDR3 length is 16 residues. The V end was cut by 5 bases, the J end by 3 bases, with 20 bases between. CDR3 loop: CASSPSASPAVYEQYF. Written as DNA, the CDR3 is TGTGCCAGCAGCCCCAGTGCGTCTCCTGCGGTCTACGAGCAGTACTTC.

The chain joins TRBV19 to TRBJ1-3; D unresolved. The CDR3 covers 14 residues. Germline V CDR1 and CDR2: LNHDA, SQIVND (reference sequence). The V and J ends lost 2 bases and 2 bases respectively, with 7 bases between them. The CDR3 nucleotides are TGTGCCAGTAGTATAATAGGAGCTGGAAACACCATATATTTT. It yields the protein CASSIIGAGNTIYF. The whole variable domain, remainder taken from reference TRBV19 and TRBJ1-3, is DGGITQSPKYLFRKEGQNVTLSCEQNLNHDAMYWYRQDPGQGLRLIYYSQIVNDFQKGDIAEGYSVSREKKESFPLTVTSAQKNPTAFYLCASSIIGAGNTIYFGEGSWLTVV.

This clone was counted once. This chain connects TRBV24-1 to TRBJ2-2, with 10 bases matching TRBD2. This CDR3 has 17 amino acids. Germline CDR1 KGHDR, CDR2 SFDVKD. V lost 4 bases to trimming and J lost 0 bases; unmatched junction nucleotides: 4. The CDR3 here is CATSDLLAGSNTGELFF. The CDR3, as DNA: TGTGCCACCAGTGACTTACTAGCGGGGTCGAACACCGGGGAGCTGTTTTTT.

This chain uses TRBV24-1 with TRBJ2-1, with TRBD2 as a possible D gene (5 bases). V lost 4 bases and J 8 bases, leaving 17 bases between the germline ends. CDR3 size: 15 residues. Germline V gene sequence: CDR1 KGHDR, CDR2 SFDVKD. Here the CDR3 reads CATSDFSDGSDEQFF. The CDR3 DNA reads as TGTGCCACCAGTGACTTCTCGGACGGTAGCGATGAGCAGTTCTTC.

This clone was observed a few times. The chain couples TRBV28 to TRBJ2-6, with 9 bases fitting TRBD2. Germline-derived CDR1 and CDR2 are MDHEN and SYDVKM. This CDR3 contains 17 residues. V was pared by 3 bases and J by 0 bases, with 3 bases of the junction left unmatched. The CDR3 loop is CASSFGTSSSGANVLTF. The CDR3 bases are TGTGCCAGCAGTTTCGGGACTAGCAGCTCTGGGGCCAACGTCCTGACTTTC.

This chain connects TRBV27 to TRBJ2-2, with a weak D call TRBD2 (6 bases). V lost 7 bases to trimming and J lost 6 bases, with 12 bases between them. Germline values: CDR1 MNHEY, CDR2 SMNVEV (reference sequence). The CDR3 is 13 residues long. The CDR3 reads CASNMRGAGELFF. The CDR3 region has the DNA TGTGCCAGCAATATGCGGGGTGCCGGGGAGCTGTTTTTT.

The chain joins TRBV18 to TRBJ1-3; D not resolved. Per the germline V gene, CDR1 is KGHSH and CDR2 is LQKENI. V gave up 2 bases and J gave up 0 bases, with 14 bases separating them. This CDR3 region has 17 residues. CDR3 DNA: TGTGCCAGCTCACCATGGCCAGACGGGTCCTCTGGAAACACCATATATTTT. Encoded protein: CASSPWPDGSSGNTIYF.